Each of the 25 T cell receptor beta chains below was sequenced from the same sample in a study of T cells in Graves' hyperthyroidism and ophthalmopathy. Authors of the study amplified TCR beta CDR3 regions from RNA transcripts. The study used the HTBI primer set for a first-round RT-PCR of the TCR CDR3. MiXCR, run by TCRdb on the multiplex PCR reads, gives a single entry per CDR3 protein. In the table there are around 580,000 distinct CDR3 sequences, 16% of which are singletons. The source material was blood. These receptors originate from a woman between 18 and 30 years old with Graves' hyperthyroidism.

This clonotype was counted ten times or more. The chain has TRBV3-1 and TRBJ1-1; 8 bases line up with TRBD1. CDR1 is LGHDT and CDR2 is YNNKEL in the germline V gene (reference sequence). The CDR3 sequence is 12 residues long. Trimming removed 6 bases from V and 6 bases from J; junction bases left unmatched: 3. In nucleotides, the CDR3 is TGTGCCAGCAGGCAGGGGGCAGCTGAAGCTTTCTTT. It encodes CASRQGAAEAFF.

This clonotype was seen more than once but under ten times. V gene TRBV3-1 combines with J gene TRBJ2-4; 7 bases match TRBD2. CDR1 is LGHDT and CDR2 is YNNKEL in the germline V gene (reference sequence). CDR3 length equals 16 residues. V lost 5 bases and J lost 0; bases outside the gene matches: 7. The CDR3 nucleotides are TGTGCCAGCAGCTTAGGAGCGGGACCAGCCAAAAACATTCAGTACTTC. Translated, it gives CASSLGAGPAKNIQYF.

The chain carries TRBV14 and TRBJ2-5; TRBD1 matches at 9 bases. The V gene's germline CDR1 is SGHDN and CDR2 FVKESK. The junction had 8 bases not matched to a gene; V was cut back by 1 base and J by 5 bases. The CDR3 loop spans 16 amino acids. This CDR3 reads CASSQVFGQGMETQYF. The DNA for the CDR3 is TGTGCCAGCAGCCAAGTTTTTGGACAGGGGATGGAGACCCAGTACTTC.

This clonotype was seen only a few times. Here the CDR3 reads CSALKTGTGGPNYGYTF. DNA for the CDR3: TGCAGTGCACTGAAAACCGGGACAGGGGGTCCTAACTATGGCTACACCTTC. V and J are TRBV20-1 and TRBJ1-2, with 11 bases lining up with TRBD1. V dropped 6 bases and J dropped 0; count of bases not matched to a gene: 12. Germline V gene data show CDR1 as DFQATT and CDR2 as SNEGSKA (reference sequence). This CDR3 spans 17 amino acids.

V gene TRBV7-9 combines with J gene TRBJ2-2; D is unresolved. V lost 1 base and J lost 1, with 7 bases in between. The germline V gene encodes CDR1 SEHNR and CDR2 FQNEAQ (reference sequence). The CDR3 contains 15 residues. In nucleotides, the CDR3 is TGTGCCAGCAGCTTAGGATCAGTGAACACCGGGGAGCTGTTTTTT. Amino acids: CASSLGSVNTGELFF. Full variable domain (rest looked up from reference TRBV7-9 and TRBJ2-2): DTGVSQNPRHKITKRGQNVTFRCDPISEHNRLYWYRQTLGQGPEFLTYFQNEAQLEKSRLLSDRFSAERPKGSFSTLEIQRTEQGDSAMYLCASSLGSVNTGELFFGEGSRLTVL.

The V gene is TRBV25-1, the J gene TRBJ1-1; D is possibly TRBD1 (5 bases). Germline V gives CDR1 MGHDK, CDR2 SYGVNS. With 4 bases removed from V and 1 base from J, the gap between germline ends came to 13 bases. There are 15 residues in the CDR3. The CDR3 is CASSVPGGANTEAFF. The DNA for the CDR3 is TGTGCCAGCAGTGTACCGGGAGGGGCGAACACTGAAGCTTTCTTT.

This clonotype was counted at least ten times. This chain links TRBV20-1 with TRBJ2-3, with 7 bases that match TRBD2. Germline V CDR1 and CDR2: DFQATT, SNEGSKA (reference sequence). V trimming: 8 bases; J trimming: 2 bases; junction bases outside the gene matches: 13. The CDR3 has 15 residues. The CDR3 bases are TGCAGTCTTAGGGAGGGGAGGACGCCCACAGATACGCAGTATTTT. This gives the protein CSLREGRTPTDTQYF.

This clonotype was detected only a few times. The J gene is TRBJ1-5, the V gene TRBV24-1; D not certain. Germline V gene data show CDR1 as KGHDR and CDR2 as SFDVKD. Trimming removed 5 bases at V and 10 bases at J, with 11 bases between. This CDR3 comprises 12 residues. The CDR3 region is CATSVPHRPQHF. The DNA of the CDR3 is TGTGCCACCAGTGTTCCCCATCGACCCCAGCATTTT.

This clonotype was counted at least ten times. This chain links TRBV30 with TRBJ2-1; perhaps TRBD2 as D (6 bases). Germline values: CDR1 GTSNPN, CDR2 SVGIG (reference sequence). Trimming took 2 bases from V and 4 from J, leaving 15 bases between them. The CDR3 totals 15 residues. The CDR3, as DNA: TGTGCCTGGAGTCCGGGACTTGGGCGTTACAATGAGCAGTTCTTC. It codes for CAWSPGLGRYNEQFF.

This clonotype was detected only a few times. The chain is built from TRBV20-1 and TRBJ1-1; 9 nucleotides match TRBD1. V lost 5 bases and J lost 0; bases outside the gene matches: 7. From germline, CDR1 is DFQATT and CDR2 SNEGSKA (reference sequence). The CDR3 has 15 amino acids. The CDR3 nucleotides are TGCAGTGCTTATCCGGGGACAGGGCTGAACACTGAAGCTTTCTTT. Translating gives CSAYPGTGLNTEAFF.

The rearrangement links TRBV4-1 to TRBJ2-5; D is unclear. The germline V gene has CDR1 MGHRA and CDR2 YSYEKL. With 5 bases removed from V and 0 bases from J, the gap between germline ends came to 13 bases. The CDR3 covers 15 residues. The CDR3 bases are TGCGCCAGCAGCGATCGCTCTTGGTACCAAGAGACCCAGTACTTC. Its translation is CASSDRSWYQETQYF.

Ten or more counts support this clonotype. This sequence joins TRBV7-9 and TRBJ2-3, with 7 bases identical to TRBD1. CDR1 is SEHNR and CDR2 is FQNEAQ in the germline V gene (reference sequence). With V trimmed by 5 bases and J by 3 bases, 8 bases remained unmatched. The CDR3 extends over 15 amino acids. Here the CDR3 DNA reads TGTGCCAGCAGCCGGCGACAGGGCGTAACAGATACGCAGTATTTT. Its translation is CASSRRQGVTDTQYF.

Many counts were recorded for this clonotype. The rearrangement uses TRBV11-2 and TRBJ2-3, with 7 bases that match TRBD2. The CDR3 spans 15 residues. Trimming at V came to 1 base and at J to 2 bases, leaving 3 bases not matched to a gene. Germline V gene lookup returns CDR1 SGHAT and CDR2 FQNNGV. The DNA of the CDR3 is TGTGCCAGCAGCTTAGCAGCGGGGCTCACAGATACGCAGTATTTT. Translation gives CASSLAAGLTDTQYF.

The chain is built from TRBV6-2 or TRBV6-3 and TRBJ1-5; D unresolved. CDR1 is MNHEY, CDR2 SVGEGT, per germline. V lost 6 bases and J 7 bases, leaving 19 bases between the germline ends. The CDR3 loop spans 15 amino acids. The CDR3 DNA is TGTGCCAGCAGCCTGAACACGGTCCCAAGCCAGCCCCAGCATTTT. Its protein is CASSLNTVPSQPQHF.

This clonotype was observed many times. CDR3 residues: CASSFGGRSDTQYF. For the CDR3, the DNA is TGTGCCAGCAGTTTCGGGGGGCGCTCAGATACGCAGTATTTT. The J gene is TRBJ2-3, the V gene TRBV27, with a tentative D call TRBD2 (7 bases). Germline V gives CDR1 MNHEY, CDR2 SMNVEV (reference sequence). V was trimmed by 3 bases and J by 4 bases, leaving 11 bases between them. The CDR3 is 14 amino acids.

This clonotype was observed a handful of times. The chain links TRBV3-1 to TRBJ2-1; TRBD2 matches 7 bases. V lost 5 bases to trimming and J lost 5 bases; unmatched junction nucleotides: 21. Looked up from germline, CDR1 is LGHDT and CDR2 is YNNKEL (reference sequence). The CDR3 spans 19 residues. CDR3 region: CASSVRGAGYSGSNNEQFF. As DNA, the CDR3 is TGTGCCAGCAGCGTCCGGGGAGCGGGATATAGTGGTTCCAACAATGAGCAGTTCTTC.

The chain links TRBV5-4 to TRBJ2-1, with TRBD2 identical over 10 bases. J lost 7 bases, V lost 0 bases, and 7 bases had no gene match. The germline CDR1 and CDR2 sequences are SGHNT and YYREEE (reference sequence). The CDR3 is 16 amino acids. The chain's CDR3 is CASSLEGLARANEQFF. The CDR3 DNA is TGTGCCAGCAGCTTGGAGGGACTAGCGAGGGCTAATGAGCAGTTCTTC.

This chain connects TRBV19 to TRBJ1-3; 10 bases agree with TRBD1. This CDR3 is built from 19 residues. Looked up from germline, CDR1 is LNHDA and CDR2 is SQIVND (reference sequence). Losses at the gene ends were 5 bases for V and 4 bases for J; bases not matched to a gene: 17. CDR3 coding DNA: TGTGCCAGTAGTTTGTTCGGGACAGGGGCCGCCGACCTAGGAAACACCATATATTTT. This gives the protein CASSLFGTGAADLGNTIYF.

This clonotype came up many times. V and J are TRBV2 and TRBJ2-2; 7 bases line up with TRBD2. The V and J ends lost 6 bases and 4 bases, in that order; junction bases with no gene match: 14. The CDR3 extends over 17 amino acids. Germline CDR1 reads SNHLY; CDR2 reads FYNNEI. CDR3 DNA sequence: TGTGCCAGCAGCCGAGAACCCGCGGGGGAGGCCACCGGGGAGCTGTTTTTT. Amino acids: CASSREPAGEATGELFF.

This chain joins TRBV13 and TRBJ2-1; no firm D call. V lost 5 bases to trimming and J lost 0 bases, with 17 bases between them. The germline V gene has CDR1 PRHDT and CDR2 FYEKMQ (reference sequence). The CDR3 is made up of 17 amino acids. Written as DNA, the CDR3 is TGTGCCAGCAGCGTACGTGGATCGGTGAGCTCCTACAATGAGCAGTTCTTC. Residues: CASSVRGSVSSYNEQFF.

This chain connects TRBV4-1 to TRBJ2-1; TRBD2 matches 9 bases. There are 17 residues in the CDR3. CDR1 is MGHRA, CDR2 YSYEKL, per germline. The V and J ends lost 8 bases and 7 bases, in that order; junction bases with no gene match: 18. DNA of the CDR3: TGCGCCAGCTCTCAAGGGTTAGCGGGAGTTTACCCGAATGAGCAGTTCTTC. Translating it yields CASSQGLAGVYPNEQFF.

This clonotype has a handful of counts. J is TRBJ2-7 and V is TRBV3-1; TRBD2 matches at 7 bases. J gave up 4 bases and V 1 base, and 7 bases lay outside the gene matches. In germline, CDR1 is LGHDT, CDR2 YNNKEL (reference sequence). The CDR3 length is 15 residues. Here the CDR3 reads CASSQGGGRRYEQYF. The CDR3 region has the DNA TGTGCCAGCAGCCAAGGTGGCGGGAGACGGTACGAGCAGTACTTC.

V usage is TRBV7-2 and J usage is TRBJ2-3; unclear D gene. The CDR3 runs to 13 residues. V shed 5 bases and J shed 0 bases, with 6 bases lying between them. In germline, CDR1 is SGHTA, CDR2 FQGNSA. CDR3 sequence: CASSILSTDTQYF. CDR3 DNA sequence: TGTGCCAGCAGCATATTAAGCACAGATACGCAGTATTTT.

There are a few counts of this clonotype. This sequence joins TRBV5-4 and TRBJ2-3; 12 bases are shared with TRBD2. Per the germline V gene, CDR1 is SGHNT and CDR2 is YYREEE (reference sequence). Trimming cost V 2 bases and J 4 bases; bases outside gene matches: 5. The CDR3 has 16 residues. CDR3 protein: CASSLLAGGGADTQYF. CDR3 nucleotides: TGTGCCAGCAGCTTACTAGCGGGAGGAGGGGCAGATACGCAGTATTTT.

This chain uses TRBV5-8 with TRBJ1-5; the match to TRBD1 covers 7 bases. After removal of 0 bases from V and 5 bases from J, the junction contained 5 bases not matched to a gene. Looked up from germline, CDR1 is SGHTS and CDR2 is YDEGEE. The CDR3 totals 15 residues. The CDR3 DNA is TGTGCCAGCAGCTTGGGAGACAGGGAAGATCAGCCCCAGCATTTT. The encoded protein is CASSLGDREDQPQHF.